The T cell receptor beta chain described here comes from a study of blood T cell repertoires in COVID-19. Study as a whole: T cells, B-cell-depleted T cells, or PBMCs provided the cDNA or gDNA that served as material.

This CDR3 region has 12 residues. CDR1 and CDR2 from the germline V gene are SEHNR and FQNEAQ (reference sequence). Produced via immunoSEQ multiplex PCR; TCRdb's table is partial and in-frame only. Altogether about 140,000 clones are present, approximately 91% being singletons, with the ten largest covering 10%. As for this clone: One junction end does not reproduce the germline sequence, and a read error may be involved.

Material for sequencing was peripheral blood. This chain links TRBV7-9 with TRBJ1-5; 8 nucleotides match TRBD1. This sequence was found in a man aged 50-59 years with active or convalescent COVID-19. The DNA for the CDR3 is TGTGCCAGCAGCTGGGGGGACAGGAGGCCCGCATTT. This encodes CASSWGDRRPAF.